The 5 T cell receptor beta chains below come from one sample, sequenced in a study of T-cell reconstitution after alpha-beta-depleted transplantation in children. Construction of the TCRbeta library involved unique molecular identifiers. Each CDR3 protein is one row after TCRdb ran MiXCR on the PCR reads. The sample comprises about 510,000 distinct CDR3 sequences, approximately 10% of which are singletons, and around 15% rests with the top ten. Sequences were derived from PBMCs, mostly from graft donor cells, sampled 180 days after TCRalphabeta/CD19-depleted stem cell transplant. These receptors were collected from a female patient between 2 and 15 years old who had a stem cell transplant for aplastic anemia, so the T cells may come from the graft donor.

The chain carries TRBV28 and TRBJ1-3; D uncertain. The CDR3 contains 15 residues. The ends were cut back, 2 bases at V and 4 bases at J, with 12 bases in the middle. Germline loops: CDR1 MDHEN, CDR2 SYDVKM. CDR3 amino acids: CASSLNWKDGNTIYF. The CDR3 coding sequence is TGTGCCAGCAGTTTAAACTGGAAGGACGGAAACACCATATATTTT.

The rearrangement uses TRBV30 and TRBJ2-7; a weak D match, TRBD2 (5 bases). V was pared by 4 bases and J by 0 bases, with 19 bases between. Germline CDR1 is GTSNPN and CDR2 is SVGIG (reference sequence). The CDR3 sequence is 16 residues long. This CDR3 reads CAWIPSAAPSSYEQYF. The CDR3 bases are TGTGCCTGGATACCCTCAGCGGCACCGAGCTCCTACGAGCAGTACTTC.

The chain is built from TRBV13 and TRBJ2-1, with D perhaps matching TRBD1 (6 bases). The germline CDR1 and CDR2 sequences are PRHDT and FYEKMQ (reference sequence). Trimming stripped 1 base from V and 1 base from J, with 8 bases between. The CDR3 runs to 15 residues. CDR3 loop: CASSLVQGSYNEQFF. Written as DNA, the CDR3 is TGTGCCAGCAGCTTAGTTCAGGGGTCCTACAATGAGCAGTTCTTC.

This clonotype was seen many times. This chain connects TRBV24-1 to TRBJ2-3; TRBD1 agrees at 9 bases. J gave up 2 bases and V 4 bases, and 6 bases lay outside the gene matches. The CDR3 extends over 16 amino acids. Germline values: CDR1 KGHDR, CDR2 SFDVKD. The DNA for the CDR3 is TGTGCCACCAGTGACCTCCGGGACAGGGTCACAGATACGCAGTATTTT. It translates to CATSDLRDRVTDTQYF.

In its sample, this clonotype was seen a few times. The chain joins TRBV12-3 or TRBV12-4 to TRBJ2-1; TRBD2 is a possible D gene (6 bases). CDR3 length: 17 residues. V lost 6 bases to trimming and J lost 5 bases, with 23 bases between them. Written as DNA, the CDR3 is TGTGCCAGCAGAGGAGGGTCGTCTTGGGGACTTCACAATGAGCAGTTCTTC. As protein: CASRGGSSWGLHNEQFF.